What follows are 14 T cell receptor beta chains derived from one specimen sequenced in a study of long-term antiretroviral therapy in people with HIV. Samples were assayed with immunoSEQ v3.0 at survey level. Assay used: immunoSEQ multiplex PCR; TCRdb lists only in-frame clones, some missing. The data hold about 22,000 clones, with about 80% observed a single time. Source: unsorted PBMCs, taken approximately 6.2 years after starting antiretroviral therapy. These receptors were collected from a man aged 25-45 years with HIV.

This sequence joins TRBV10-1 and TRBJ1-5; TRBD1 is a possible D gene (6 bases). With 0 bases removed from V and 2 bases from J, the gap between germline ends came to 20 bases. The CDR3 runs to 19 residues. Germline values: CDR1 WNHNN, CDR2 SYGVQD (reference sequence). CDR3 in amino acids: CASSESEKDRRRGNQPQHF. Written as DNA, the CDR3 is TGCGCCAGCAGTGAGTCGGAAAAGGACAGAAGAAGGGGCAATCAGCCCCAGCATTTT.

This clone has more than one count but fewer than ten. The same CDR3 arises from other DNA sequences in this sample as well. The chain is built from TRBV7-9 and TRBJ2-7; no clear D gene. The CDR3 runs 12 residues. V dropped 5 bases and J dropped 0 bases, with 5 bases sitting between them. Germline V gene data show CDR1 as SEHNR and CDR2 as FQNEAQ (reference sequence). The CDR3 here is CASSASSYEQYF. DNA of the CDR3: TGTGCCAGCAGCGCGAGCTCCTACGAGCAGTACTTC.

The CDR3 spells CASSPSLAGGNEQFF. CDR3 nucleotide sequence: TGTGCCAGCTCACCATCACTAGCGGGAGGAAATGAGCAGTTCTTC. The chain links TRBV18 to TRBJ2-1, with 12 bases lining up with TRBD2. The V and J ends lost 2 bases and 7 bases, in that order; junction bases with no gene match: 3. The CDR3 consists of 15 residues. Germline CDR1 KGHSH, CDR2 LQKENI.

The rearrangement links TRBV13 to TRBJ1-1; D perhaps matches TRBD1 (5 bases). V dropped 1 base and J dropped 5 bases, with 11 bases sitting between them. The CDR3 is 14 residues long. The germline CDR1 and CDR2 sequences are PRHDT and FYEKMQ (reference sequence). The DNA of the CDR3 is TGTGCCAGCAGCTTAGAAGGGGTTCGAACTGAAGCTTTCTTT. Amino acid sequence: CASSLEGVRTEAFF.

This sequence joins TRBV6-6 and TRBJ2-7; tentatively, D is TRBD1 (6 bases). CDR1 is MNHNY, CDR2 SVGAGI, per germline (reference sequence). This CDR3 is built from 15 residues. The V end was cut by 2 bases, the J end by 0 bases, with 11 bases between. The CDR3 DNA is TGTGCCAGCAGTTACCCGGACAGAAGCTCCTACGAGCAGTACTTC. Amino acid sequence: CASSYPDRSSYEQYF.

The CDR3: CASSYSIGQANTEAFF. The CDR3 DNA is TGTGCCAGCAGTTACTCGATAGGTCAGGCGAACACTGAAGCTTTCTTT. The chain employs TRBV6-6 and TRBJ1-1, with unresolved D. Trimming shortened V by 0 bases and J by 1 base, and 12 bases separated the two germline ends. Germline CDR1 and CDR2: MNHNY and SVGAGI (reference sequence). CDR3 length: 16 residues.

J is TRBJ1-1 and V is TRBV18; 9 bases align to TRBD1. Per germline, CDR1 KGHSH and CDR2 LQKENI. With 3 bases clipped from V and 6 bases from J, the junction kept 5 bases outside the gene matches. This CDR3 region has 14 residues. The CDR3 is CASSPGTGRSEAFF. In DNA, the CDR3 is TGTGCCAGCTCACCGGGGACAGGGCGATCTGAAGCTTTCTTT.

The rearrangement uses TRBV6-5 and TRBJ1-5, with D possibly TRBD1 on 5 matching bases. Trimming stripped 0 bases from V and 6 bases from J, with 15 bases between. The CDR3 sequence is 16 residues long. Germline V lookup: CDR1 MNHEY, CDR2 SVGAGI. The CDR3: CASSYSGTHDGQPQHF. CDR3 bases: TGTGCCAGCAGTTACTCCGGGACCCATGACGGTCAGCCCCAGCATTTT.

The chain carries TRBV27 and TRBJ2-7; D possibly corresponds to TRBD2 (5 bases). The CDR3 sequence is 14 residues long. V lost 3 bases and J 0 bases, leaving 9 bases between the germline ends. The germline CDR1 and CDR2 sequences are MNHEY and SMNVEV (reference sequence). CDR3 residues: CASSFGLHSYEQYF. In DNA form, the CDR3 reads TGTGCCAGCAGTTTCGGACTGCACTCCTACGAGCAGTACTTC.

This sequence joins TRBV7-2 and TRBJ1-3; D perhaps matches TRBD1 (5 bases). Germline lookup yields CDR1 SGHTA and CDR2 FQGNSA. V was trimmed by 1 base and J by 1 base, leaving 5 bases between them. The CDR3 consists of 14 residues. CDR3 nucleotides: TGTGCCAGCAGCTTAGGGGGGTCTGGAAACACCATATATTTT. Encoded protein: CASSLGGSGNTIYF.

The CDR3 here is CASSPPKGIGYGYTF. The CDR3 bases are TGTGCCAGCAGCCCGCCTAAGGGGATAGGATATGGCTACACCTTC. The genes are TRBV7-2 and TRBJ1-2, with TRBD1 as a possible D gene (5 bases). Per germline, CDR1 SGHTA and CDR2 FQGNSA. The ends were cut back, 5 bases at V and 5 bases at J, with 18 bases in the middle. The CDR3 sequence is 15 residues long. Using reference TRBV7-2 and TRBJ1-2 for the parts outside the CDR3, the full variable domain is GAGVSQSPSNKVTEKGKDVELRCDPISGHTALYWYRQSLGQGLEFLIYFQGNSAPDKSGLPSDRFSAERTGGSVSTLTIQRTQQEDSAVYLCASSPPKGIGYGYTFGSGTRLTVV.

V usage is TRBV4-1 and J usage is TRBJ2-3; the match to TRBD2 covers 9 bases. This CDR3 contains 17 residues. Trimming cost V 3 bases and J 0 bases; bases outside gene matches: 7. Per germline, CDR1 MGHRA and CDR2 YSYEKL. The CDR3 DNA reads TGCGCCAGCAGCCAGGTGCAAGCGGGGGGTAGCACAGATACGCAGTATTTT. Translation gives CASSQVQAGGSTDTQYF.

The gene calls are TRBV9 and TRBJ2-5; D gene uncertain. This CDR3 is built from 13 residues. The germline V gene has CDR1 SGDLS and CDR2 YYNGEE. V was trimmed by 0 bases and J by 1 base, leaving 4 bases between them. CDR3 nucleotide sequence: TGTGCCAGCAGCGTAGCTTCCCAAGAGACCCAGTACTTC. It translates to CASSVASQETQYF. Filled out from reference TRBV9 and TRBJ2-5, the complete variable domain reads DSGVTQTPKHLITATGQRVTLRCSPRSGDLSVYWYQQSLDQGLQFLIQYYNGEERAKGNILERFSAQQFPDLHSELNLSSLELGDSALYFCASSVASQETQYFGPGTRLLVL.

This chain joins TRBV7-9 and TRBJ2-7, with 8 bases that match TRBD2. The CDR3 is made up of 15 amino acids. The V segment lost 5 bases and the J segment 2 bases; nucleotides outside the gene matches: 8. CDR1 is SEHNR, CDR2 FQNEAQ, per germline (reference sequence). CDR3 in amino acids: CASSVPSGSPYEQYF. The CDR3 region has the DNA TGTGCCAGCAGCGTACCTAGCGGGTCCCCCTACGAGCAGTACTTC.